The TCR beta chain under discussion was sequenced for a study of T-cell memory formation after mild COVID-19. This clonotype was seen a handful of times. Its antigen is not known. Study conclusions and caveats: The study detected some responding clones in pre-infection memory, suggesting cross-reactive memory joined. The study found balanced CD4/CD8 in clones contracting day 15 to 85 and a CD4+ lean in later expanders. Among CD4+ contracting clones, most were CM and EM, and CD8+ ones EMRA.

TCR alpha and TCR beta cDNA libraries carrying sample barcodes and UMIs came from 5'RACE with constant-segment primers. TCRdb independently ran MiXCR on the 5' RACE reads; one entry per CDR3 protein. The table has 220,000 or so distinct CDR3 sequences, over 9.5% seen once. The receptor comes from a man between 18 and 35 years old who had mild COVID-19 (a few samples of this study predate the infection). Cell type and time point are not known. Sequenced sample: PBMCs or a T cell subset sorted from them (not recorded which).

The CDR3 region is CASSVAPDTDTQYF. Here the CDR3 DNA reads TGTGCCAGCAGCGTAGCTCCTGACACAGATACGCAGTATTTT. The chain joins TRBV9 to TRBJ2-3; D is undetermined. Germline V gene lookup returns CDR1 SGDLS and CDR2 YYNGEE. V shed 0 bases and J shed 2 bases, with 7 bases lying between them. This CDR3 comprises 14 residues.